This T cell receptor beta chain was recovered during a study of T cell responses to AZD1222 COVID-19 vaccine. J gave up 1 base and V 0 bases, and 8 bases lay outside the gene matches. The CDR3 loop spans 16 amino acids. Germline CDR1 is SQVTM and CDR2 is ANQGSEA. Sequencing was performed with immunoSEQ multiplex PCR; in TCRdb, only in-frame clones are kept and a portion is missing. The profile shows about 91,000 clones, around nine tenths of them singletons. The chain has TRBV29-1 and TRBJ1-1; 7 nucleotides agree with TRBD1. The starting material was peripheral blood, obtained on day 0 of AZD1222 vaccination. This sequence originates from an adult in good health. The CDR3 sequence is CSVEDTFRTGNTEAFF. The CDR3 DNA reads as TGCAGCGTTGAAGATACCTTCAGGACAGGGAACACTGAAGCTTTCTTT.